These 2 T cell receptor beta chains were sequenced from one sample in a study of beta chain features in type 1 diabetes. What was sequenced were expressed TCRB transcripts, since all of the isolated RNA had been reverse transcribed. Libraries were prepared by immunoSEQ multiplex PCR; TCRdb keeps only in-frame clonotypes and omits some of them. The table records roughly 240,000 clones, about 70% of them present only once. Sequenced input: naive CD4+ T cells from blood. The source of these receptors is a man aged 25-40 years in good health.

The CDR3 sequence is CASSVDGHEQFF. In DNA, the CDR3 is TGTGCCAGCAGCGTAGACGGGCATGAGCAGTTCTTC. V is TRBV9 and J is TRBJ2-1; D is unresolved. The CDR3 has 12 amino acids. V was trimmed by 0 bases and J by 8 bases, leaving 6 bases between them. The germline V gene has CDR1 SGDLS and CDR2 YYNGEE.

V and J are TRBV29-1 and TRBJ1-1; D unclear. There are 12 residues in the CDR3. Between the trimmed V and J ends, which lost 5 bases and 3 bases, there was a span of 10 bases. Germline loops: CDR1 SQVTM, CDR2 ANQGSEA. For the CDR3, the DNA is TGCAGCGTTCTCGGACTGTACACTGAAGCTTTCTTT. As protein: CSVLGLYTEAFF.